This TCR beta chain stems from a study of blood T cell repertoires in COVID-19. Across the whole study: Samples representing acute and convalescent COVID-19 were sourced from the United States, Italy and Spain. PBMCs, B-cell-depleted T cells, or T cells provided the cDNA or gDNA that made up the material.

J lost 1 base, V lost 7 bases, and 9 bases had no gene match. The CDR3 is made up of 16 amino acids. Looked up from germline, CDR1 is MGHDK and CDR2 is SYGVNS. This clone was observed once. Source study methods: Estimation of nucleated cell counts was performed using reference gene primer amplification. Only in-frame clones appear in the TCRdb table, and some are missing; sequencing was by immunoSEQ multiplex PCR. The V and J calls and clone size come from that table; D and trimming were worked out from the DNA. This table holds about 200,000 clones, around 83% found once. The sample comprised peripheral blood. The TCR was taken from a human donor in a cohort sampled during active COVID-19. V and J are TRBV25-1 and TRBJ1-1, with TRBD1 matching 10 bases. The CDR3 loop is CASTRDRGRGNTEAFF. In nucleotides, the CDR3 is TGTGCCAGCACGCGGGACAGGGGAAGAGGGAACACTGAAGCTTTCTTT.